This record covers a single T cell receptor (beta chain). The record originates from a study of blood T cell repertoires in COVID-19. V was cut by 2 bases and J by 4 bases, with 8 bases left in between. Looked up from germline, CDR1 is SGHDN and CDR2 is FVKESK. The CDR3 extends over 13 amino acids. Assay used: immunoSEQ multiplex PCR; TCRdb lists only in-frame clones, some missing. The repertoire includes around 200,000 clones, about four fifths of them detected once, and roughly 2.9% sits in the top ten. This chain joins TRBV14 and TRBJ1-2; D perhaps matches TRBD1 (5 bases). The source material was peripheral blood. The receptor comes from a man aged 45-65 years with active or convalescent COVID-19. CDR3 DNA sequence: TGTGCCAGCAGCCAAAGGACAACCTATGGCTACACCTTC. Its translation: CASSQRTTYGYTF.